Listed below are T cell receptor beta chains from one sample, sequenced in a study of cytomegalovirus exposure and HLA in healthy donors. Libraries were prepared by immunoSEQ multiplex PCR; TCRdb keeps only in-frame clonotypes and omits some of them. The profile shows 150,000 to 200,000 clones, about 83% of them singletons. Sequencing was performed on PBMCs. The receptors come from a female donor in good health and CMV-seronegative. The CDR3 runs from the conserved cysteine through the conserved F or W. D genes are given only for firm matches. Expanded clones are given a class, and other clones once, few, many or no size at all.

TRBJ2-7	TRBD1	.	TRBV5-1	TGCGCCAGCAGATTCGATACAGGGGTTTCCGAGCAGTACTTC	CASRFDTGVSEQYF
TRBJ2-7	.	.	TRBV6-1	TGTGCCAGCAGGCTCACTAGGGACGAGCAGTACTTC	CASRLTRDEQYF
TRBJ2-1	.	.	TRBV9	TGTGCCAGCAGCGTAGACGGGGGAGTGTACAATGAGCAGTTCTTC	CASSVDGGVYNEQFF
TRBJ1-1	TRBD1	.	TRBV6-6	TGTGCCAGCACTGTACAGGGGGCGAACACTGAAGCTTTCTTT	CASTVQGANTEAFF
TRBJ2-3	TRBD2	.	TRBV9	TGTGCCAGCAGTGAGACTAGCGGGGCCACAGATACGCAGTATTTT	CASSETSGATDTQYF
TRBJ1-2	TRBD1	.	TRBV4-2	TGTGCCAGCAGCCCAGGACAGGGAGGTGACTATGGCTACACCTTC	CASSPGQGGDYGYTF
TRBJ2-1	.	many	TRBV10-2	TGCGCCAGCAAACTGACAGGCTACAATGAGCAGTTCTTC	CASKLTGYNEQFF
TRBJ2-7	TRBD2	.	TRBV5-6	TGTGCCAGCAGCGCCTACTTTAGCGGGGTTACCTACGAGCAGTACTTC	CASSAYFSGVTYEQYF
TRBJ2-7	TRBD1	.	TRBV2	TGTGCCAGCAGCCAGAGGACAGGGGGCGGCGAGCAGTACTTC	CASSQRTGGGEQYF
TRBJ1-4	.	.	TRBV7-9	TGTGCCAGCAGCTTAGTTCTGCCAAGAGGGGAAAAACTGTTTTTT	CASSLVLPRGEKLFF
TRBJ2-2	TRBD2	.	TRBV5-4	TGTGCCAGCAGCTTGGATATAGCGGGGAACACCGGGGAGCTGTTTTTT	CASSLDIAGNTGELFF
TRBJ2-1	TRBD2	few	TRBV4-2	TGTGCCAGCAGCCAGCGGACTAGCGGGACTCCCGAGCAGTTCTTC	CASSQRTSGTPEQFF
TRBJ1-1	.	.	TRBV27	TGTGCCAGCAGTTTGACCGGACAGCGGGGCGCTGAAGCTTTCTTT	CASSLTGQRGAEAFF
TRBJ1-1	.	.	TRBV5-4	TGTGCCAGCAGCTTAGAGGGTGGCACTGAAGCTTTCTTT	CASSLEGGTEAFF
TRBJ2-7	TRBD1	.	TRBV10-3	TGTGCCATCAGGGATCACAACCGGGACAGGGACGAGCAGTACTTC	CAIRDHNRDRDEQYF
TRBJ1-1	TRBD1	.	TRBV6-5	TGTGCCACCAAGGCAGGACAGGGGTCCACTGAAGCTTTCTTT	CATKAGQGSTEAFF
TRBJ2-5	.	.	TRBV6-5	TGTGCCAGCAGTCCTACGTACTGGAGAGAGACCCAGTACTTC	CASSPTYWRETQYF
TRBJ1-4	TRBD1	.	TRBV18	TGTGCCAGCTCACCACCGCCGGGACAGGGTCGAGAAAAACTGTTTTTT	CASSPPPGQGREKLFF
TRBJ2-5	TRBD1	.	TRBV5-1	TGCGCCAGCAGCTTGAGCCAGGGGGCCCAAGAGACCCAGTACTTC	CASSLSQGAQETQYF
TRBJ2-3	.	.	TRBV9	TGTGCCAGCAGCGTGTCGGGACTTTCTAGCACAGATACGCAGTATTTT	CASSVSGLSSTDTQYF